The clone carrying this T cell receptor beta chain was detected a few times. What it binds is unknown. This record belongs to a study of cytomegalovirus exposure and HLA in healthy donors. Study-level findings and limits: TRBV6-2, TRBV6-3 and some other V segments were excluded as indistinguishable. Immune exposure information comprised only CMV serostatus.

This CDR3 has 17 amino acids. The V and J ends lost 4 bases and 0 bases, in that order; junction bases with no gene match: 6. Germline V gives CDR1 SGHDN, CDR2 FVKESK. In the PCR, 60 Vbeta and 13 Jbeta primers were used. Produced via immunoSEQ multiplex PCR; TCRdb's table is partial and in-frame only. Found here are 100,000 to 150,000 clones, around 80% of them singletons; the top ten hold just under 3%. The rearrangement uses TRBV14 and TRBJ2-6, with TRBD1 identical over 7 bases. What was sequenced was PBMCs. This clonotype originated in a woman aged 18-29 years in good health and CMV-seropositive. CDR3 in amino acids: CASSLRDSLSGANVLTF. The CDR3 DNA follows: TGTGCCAGCAGCCTACGGGACAGCCTCTCTGGGGCCAACGTCCTGACTTTC.